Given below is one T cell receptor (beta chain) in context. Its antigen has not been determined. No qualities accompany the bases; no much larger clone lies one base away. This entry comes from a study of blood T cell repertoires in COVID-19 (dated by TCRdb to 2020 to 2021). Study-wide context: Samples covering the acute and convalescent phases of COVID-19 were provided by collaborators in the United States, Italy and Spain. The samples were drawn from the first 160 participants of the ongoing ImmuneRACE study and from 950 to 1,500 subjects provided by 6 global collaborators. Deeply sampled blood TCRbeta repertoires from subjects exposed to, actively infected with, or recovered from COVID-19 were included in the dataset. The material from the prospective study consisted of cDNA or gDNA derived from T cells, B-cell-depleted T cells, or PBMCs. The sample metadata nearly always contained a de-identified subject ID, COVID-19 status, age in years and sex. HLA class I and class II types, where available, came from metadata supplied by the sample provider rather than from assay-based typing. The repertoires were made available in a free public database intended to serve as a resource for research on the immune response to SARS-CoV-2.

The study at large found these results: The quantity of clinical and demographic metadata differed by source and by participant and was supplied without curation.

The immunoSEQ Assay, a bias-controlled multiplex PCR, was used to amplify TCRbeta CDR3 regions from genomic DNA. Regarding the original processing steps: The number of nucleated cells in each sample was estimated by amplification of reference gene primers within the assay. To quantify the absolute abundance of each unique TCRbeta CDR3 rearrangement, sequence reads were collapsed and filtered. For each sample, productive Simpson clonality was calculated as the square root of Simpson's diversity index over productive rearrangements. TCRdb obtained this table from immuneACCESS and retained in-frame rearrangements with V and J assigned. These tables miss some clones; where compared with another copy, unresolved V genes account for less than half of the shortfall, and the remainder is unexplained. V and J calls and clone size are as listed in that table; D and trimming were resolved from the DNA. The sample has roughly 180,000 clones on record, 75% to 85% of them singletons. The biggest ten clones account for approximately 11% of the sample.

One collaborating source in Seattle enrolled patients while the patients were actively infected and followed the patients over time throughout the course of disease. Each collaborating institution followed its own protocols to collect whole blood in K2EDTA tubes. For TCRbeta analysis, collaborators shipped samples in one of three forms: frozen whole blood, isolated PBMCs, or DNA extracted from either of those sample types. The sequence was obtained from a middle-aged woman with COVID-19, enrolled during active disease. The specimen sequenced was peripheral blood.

The DNA is TGTGCCAGCAGTTACGACAGTCTCTATGGCTACACCTTC. The resulting protein is CASSYDSLYGYTF. This sequence uses TRBV6-7 and TRBJ1-2, with a tentative D gene TRBD1 over 5 matching bases. TRBV6-7 is assigned to the ORF class and has an uncertain function. V sheds 2 bases and J sheds 4 bases, leaving 8 bases between their ends. The CDR3, from cysteine to phenylalanine, totals 13 residues. Only the CDR3 DNA is retained, 39 bases long and in frame from the first base.